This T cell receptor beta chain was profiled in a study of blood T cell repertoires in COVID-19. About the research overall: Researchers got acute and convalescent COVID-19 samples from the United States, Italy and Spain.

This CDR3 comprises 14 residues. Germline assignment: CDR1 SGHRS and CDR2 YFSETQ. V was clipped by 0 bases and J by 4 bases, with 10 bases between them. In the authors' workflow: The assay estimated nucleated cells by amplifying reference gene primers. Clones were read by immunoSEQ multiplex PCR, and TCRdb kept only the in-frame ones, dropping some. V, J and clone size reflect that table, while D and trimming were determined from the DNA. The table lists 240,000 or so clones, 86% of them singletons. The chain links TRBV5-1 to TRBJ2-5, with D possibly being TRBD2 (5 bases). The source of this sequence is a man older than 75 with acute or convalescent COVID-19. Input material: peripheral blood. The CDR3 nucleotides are TGCGCCAGCAGCTTGGCCTTCGGGGTAGAGACCCAGTACTTC. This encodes CASSLAFGVETQYF.